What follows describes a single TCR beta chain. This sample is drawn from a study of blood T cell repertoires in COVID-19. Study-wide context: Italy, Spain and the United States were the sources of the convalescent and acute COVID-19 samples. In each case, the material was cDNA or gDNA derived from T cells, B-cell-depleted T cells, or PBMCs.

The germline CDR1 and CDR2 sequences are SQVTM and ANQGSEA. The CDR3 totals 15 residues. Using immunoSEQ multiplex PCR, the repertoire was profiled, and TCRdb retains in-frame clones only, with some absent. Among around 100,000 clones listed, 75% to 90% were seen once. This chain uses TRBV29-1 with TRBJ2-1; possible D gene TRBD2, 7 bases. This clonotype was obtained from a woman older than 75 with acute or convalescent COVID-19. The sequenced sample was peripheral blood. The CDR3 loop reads CTTSMGGGFLDEQFF. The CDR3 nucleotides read TGCACTACCTCAATGGGGGGGGGCTTTCTTGATGAGCAGTTCTTC.